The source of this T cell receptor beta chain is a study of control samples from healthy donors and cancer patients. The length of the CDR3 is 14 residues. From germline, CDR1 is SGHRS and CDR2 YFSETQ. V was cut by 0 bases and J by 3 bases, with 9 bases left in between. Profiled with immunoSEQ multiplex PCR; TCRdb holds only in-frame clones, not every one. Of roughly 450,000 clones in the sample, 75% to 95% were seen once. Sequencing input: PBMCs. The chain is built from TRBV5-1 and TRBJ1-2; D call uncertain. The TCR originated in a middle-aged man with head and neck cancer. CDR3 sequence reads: CASSLEGLDYGYTF. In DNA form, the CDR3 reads TGCGCCAGCAGCTTGGAAGGGTTGGACTATGGCTACACCTTC.